The rows below give T cell receptor beta chains drawn from one sample of a study of blood T cell repertoires in COVID-19. Repertoires were generated with immunoSEQ multiplex PCR, while TCRdb's copy carries only in-frame clones and drops some. The repertoire holds fewer than 250,000 clones, with about 83% as singletons. The sequencing sample was made of peripheral blood. The receptors come from a middle-aged man with acute or convalescent COVID-19. Both conserved end residues are trimmed from each CDR3. The order of the fields is J gene, V gene, CDR3 protein.

TRBJ1-2 TRBV6-1 ASSDRRLYNYGYT
TRBJ1-1 TRBV7-8 ASRTGANTEAF
TRBJ2-7 TRBV19 ASSIGGFRAYEQY
TRBJ2-1 TRBV6-5 ASSRQGSYNEQF
TRBJ2-1 TRBV19 ASSILGTGTNNEQF
TRBJ2-5 TRBV5-1 ASSLVVAAGGIQETQY
TRBJ2-7 TRBV27 ASSLWPSREQY
TRBJ2-2 TRBV6-1 ASSENLAGVSGELF
TRBJ2-1 TRBV27 ASSPPSGQGSYNEQF
TRBJ2-7 TRBV27 ASSFYRGYEQY
TRBJ2-2 TRBV11-3 ASSPRPQGDGELF
TRBJ2-7 TRBV5-4 ASSSPSRANEQY
TRBJ1-1 TRBV4-2 ASSRGLATEAF
TRBJ2-1 TRBV27 ASSLAGPLAYNEQF
TRBJ2-3 TRBV19 ASGWGGDTQY
TRBJ1-1 TRBV27 ASSSLNTGAYLNTEAF
TRBJ1-1 TRBV19 ASIQGAGGTEAF
TRBJ2-1 TRBV12-3/TRBV12-4 ASSLVSGQF
TRBJ1-2 TRBV7-3 ASSLRGDPDRGSNYGYT
TRBJ2-3 TRBV10-3 AISDRDRGTDTQY
TRBJ1-1 TRBV7-9 ASRPSGAGTEAF
TRBJ1-3 TRBV6-1 ASSELIGGLGGNTIY
TRBJ1-4 TRBV7-9 ASSSTGNEKLF
TRBJ1-1 TRBV3-1/TRBV3-2 ASSQDRVTEAF
TRBJ1-6 TRBV27 ASTSGTGNSPLH
TRBJ2-5 TRBV18 ASSPPGETQY
TRBJ2-4 TRBV21-1 ASSKLRGTDIQY
TRBJ1-3 TRBV30 AWSLHSGNTIY
TRBJ1-6 TRBV4-1 ASSQDMREQRKSNSPLH
TRBJ1-5 TRBV9 ASSEGTSTSNQPQH
TRBJ2-3 TRBV28 ASRGTSTDTQY
TRBJ2-3 TRBV6-1 ASSEAPDSSHTDTQY
TRBJ1-5 TRBV6-5 ASSSGTGFSNQPQH
TRBJ2-7 TRBV11-2 ASSTSGQGFYEQY
TRBJ2-7 TRBV11-2 ASSSPGQGVYEQY
TRBJ2-1 TRBV30 AWSVSYNEQF
TRBJ2-7 TRBV10-3 AISELGLNYEQY
TRBJ1-6 TRBV6-5 ASSYATQGQSPLH
TRBJ1-5 TRBV5-8 ASSFGGSQH
TRBJ1-4 TRBV30 AWNLSGEKLF
TRBJ1-1 TRBV19 ASSPPVLLNTEAF
TRBJ2-1 TRBV18 ASSPGWNEQF